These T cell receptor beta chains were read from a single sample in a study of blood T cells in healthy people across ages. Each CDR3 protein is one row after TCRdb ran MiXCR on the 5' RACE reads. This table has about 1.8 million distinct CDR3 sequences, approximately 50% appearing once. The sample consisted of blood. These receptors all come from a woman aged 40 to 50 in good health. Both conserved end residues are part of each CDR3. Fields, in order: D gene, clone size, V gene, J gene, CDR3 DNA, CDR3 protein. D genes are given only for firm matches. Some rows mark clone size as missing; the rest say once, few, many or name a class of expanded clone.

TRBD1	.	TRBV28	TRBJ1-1	TGTGCCAGCAGTTTCCCCCGGACAGGGGAGAACACTGAAGCTTTCTTT	CASSFPRTGENTEAFF
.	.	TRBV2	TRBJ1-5	TGTGCCAGCACGGCCAGTTTATATAGCAATCAGCCCCAGCATTTT	CASTASLYSNQPQHF
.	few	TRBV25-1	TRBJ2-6	TGTGCCAGCACTCCGGGCACGTCGCCCTCTGGGGCCAACGTCCTGACTTTC	CASTPGTSPSGANVLTF
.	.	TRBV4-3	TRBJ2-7	TGCGCCAGCAGCCAAGTCCACTTAGGCTCCTACGAGCAGTACTTC	CASSQVHLGSYEQYF
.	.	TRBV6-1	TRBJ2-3	TGTGCCAGCAGTGAACTAGCAGGGGTCACAGATACGCAGTATTTT	CASSELAGVTDTQYF
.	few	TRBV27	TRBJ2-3	TGTGCCAGCAGTTTGCGGAAAAGCACAGATACGCAGTATTTT	CASSLRKSTDTQYF
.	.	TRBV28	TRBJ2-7	TGTGCCAGCAGTTTTCGGGGGGCTGGGTACGAGCAGTACTTC	CASSFRGAGYEQYF
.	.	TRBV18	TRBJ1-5	TGTGCCAGCTCACCAGGAGTAGCAGGGTCGTCACAGCCCCAGCATTTT	CASSPGVAGSSQPQHF
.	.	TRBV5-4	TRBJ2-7	TGTGCCAGCAGCTTCGGAGGGCTCCATTACGAGCAGTACTTC	CASSFGGLHYEQYF
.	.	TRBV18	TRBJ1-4	TGTGCCAGCTCACGTCAGAATGAAAAACTGTTTTTT	CASSRQNEKLFF
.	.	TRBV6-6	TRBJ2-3	TGTGCCAGCAGTAACAGGGGAGGGTCAGATACGCAGTATTTT	CASSNRGGSDTQYF
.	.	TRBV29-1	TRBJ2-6	TGCAGCGTTCTGGAACAGGCCTCTGTGGCCAACGTCCTGACTTTC	CSVLEQASVANVLTF
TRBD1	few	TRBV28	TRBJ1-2	TGTGCCAGCATCCCGGGGATGACAGGGCAGCACGCTAACTATGGCTACACCTTC	CASIPGMTGQHANYGYTF
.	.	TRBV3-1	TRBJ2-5	TGTGCCAGCAGCCGCCCTCGTGGCGGGCAGACCCAGTACTTC	CASSRPRGGQTQYF
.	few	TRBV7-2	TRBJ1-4	TGTGCCAGCAGAATGGCGGATAAACTGTTTTTT	CASRMADKLFF